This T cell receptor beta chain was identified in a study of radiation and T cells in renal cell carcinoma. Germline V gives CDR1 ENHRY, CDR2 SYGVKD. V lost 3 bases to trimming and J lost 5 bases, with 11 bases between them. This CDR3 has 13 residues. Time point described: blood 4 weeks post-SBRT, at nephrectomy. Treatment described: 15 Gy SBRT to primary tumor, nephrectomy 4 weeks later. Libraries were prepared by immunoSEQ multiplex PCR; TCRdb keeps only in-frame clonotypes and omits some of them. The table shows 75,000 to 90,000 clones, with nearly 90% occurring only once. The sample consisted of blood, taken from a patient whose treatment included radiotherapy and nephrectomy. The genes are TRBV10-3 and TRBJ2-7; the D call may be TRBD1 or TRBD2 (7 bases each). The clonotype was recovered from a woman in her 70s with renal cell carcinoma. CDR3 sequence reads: CAISDRGGDEQYF. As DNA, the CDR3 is TGTGCCATCAGTGACAGGGGGGGGGACGAGCAGTACTTC.